The rows below give T cell receptor beta chains drawn from one sample of a study of long-term antiretroviral therapy in people with HIV. This table comes from immunoSEQ multiplex PCR, and its TCRdb copy is limited to in-frame clones, with some not included. The repertoire holds tens of thousands of clones, with 93% as singletons. The sample was unsorted PBMCs, taken 7.6 years after starting antiretroviral therapy. The receptors were gathered from a woman between 40 and 55 years old with HIV. Each CDR3 is given with its conserved first and last residue. The D gene is left open where the match is weak. Clone size appears in some rows only: once, few, many, or a class for an expanded clone.

j_call: TRBJ2-7
v_call: TRBV9
clone_size: -
d_call: TRBD1
cdr3_aa: CASGPGQSYEQYF
cdr3_nt: TGTGCCAGCGGACCGGGACAGTCCTACGAGCAGTACTTC

j_call: TRBJ1-2
v_call: TRBV6-5
clone_size: -
d_call: -
cdr3_aa: CASRRDPGSRYTF
cdr3_nt: TGTGCCAGCAGACGGGACCCCGGTTCCCGCTACACCTTC

j_call: TRBJ1-3
v_call: TRBV5-1
clone_size: -
d_call: -
cdr3_aa: CASTRDVSSGNTIYF
cdr3_nt: TGCGCCAGCACCAGGGACGTGAGCTCTGGAAACACCATATATTTT

j_call: TRBJ1-2
v_call: TRBV29-1
clone_size: -
d_call: -
cdr3_aa: CSVEDPAGPGGYGYTF
cdr3_nt: TGCAGCGTTGAAGATCCCGCAGGGCCGGGAGGCTATGGCTACACCTTC

j_call: TRBJ1-2
v_call: TRBV30
clone_size: -
d_call: -
cdr3_aa: CAFLGVFYTF
cdr3_nt: TGTGCCTTCCTGGGGGTATTCTACACCTTC

j_call: TRBJ1-3
v_call: TRBV5-4
clone_size: -
d_call: -
cdr3_aa: CASSSQGAGNTIYF
cdr3_nt: TGTGCCAGCAGCAGCCAGGGTGCTGGAAACACCATATATTTT

j_call: TRBJ2-7
v_call: TRBV6-1
clone_size: -
d_call: TRBD1
cdr3_aa: CASSERQGAYEQYF
cdr3_nt: TGTGCCAGCAGTGAAAGACAGGGCGCCTACGAGCAGTACTTC

j_call: TRBJ1-1
v_call: TRBV5-6
clone_size: -
d_call: -
cdr3_aa: CASSKDPRGTEAFF
cdr3_nt: TGTGCCAGCAGCAAGGACCCCCGGGGCACTGAAGCTTTCTTT

j_call: TRBJ2-5
v_call: TRBV5-4
clone_size: -
d_call: TRBD1
cdr3_aa: CASSETGGQETQYF
cdr3_nt: TGTGCCAGCAGCGAGACAGGGGGCCAAGAGACCCAGTACTTC

j_call: TRBJ1-6
v_call: TRBV30
clone_size: -
d_call: -
cdr3_aa: CATAVSYNSPLHF
cdr3_nt: TGTGCCACCGCAGTCTCCTATAATTCACCCCTCCACTTT

j_call: TRBJ2-5
v_call: TRBV7-3
clone_size: -
d_call: TRBD1
cdr3_aa: CASSSEPGQGRETQYF
cdr3_nt: TGTGCCAGCAGCTCAGAACCGGGACAGGGACGAGAGACCCAGTACTTC

j_call: TRBJ2-3
v_call: TRBV19
clone_size: once
d_call: TRBD1
cdr3_aa: CASSTGTGVSTDTQYF
cdr3_nt: TGTGCCAGTAGTACCGGGACAGGGGTCAGCACAGATACGCAGTATTTT

j_call: TRBJ1-1
v_call: TRBV10-3
clone_size: -
d_call: -
cdr3_aa: CAISDGRGGTEAFF
cdr3_nt: TGTGCCATCAGTGATGGGAGGGGAGGCACTGAAGCTTTCTTT

j_call: TRBJ1-6
v_call: TRBV11-2
clone_size: -
d_call: TRBD1
cdr3_aa: CASSLQGAGSPLHF
cdr3_nt: TGTGCCAGCAGCTTACAGGGGGCAGGGTCACCCCTCCACTTT

j_call: TRBJ1-2
v_call: TRBV6-5
clone_size: -
d_call: TRBD1
cdr3_aa: CASSLDRSSGYTF
cdr3_nt: TGTGCCAGCAGTTTGGACAGGTCGAGCGGCTACACCTTC

j_call: TRBJ1-3
v_call: TRBV5-6
clone_size: -
d_call: -
cdr3_aa: CASSLIRSSGNTIYF
cdr3_nt: TGTGCCAGCAGCTTGATTAGGAGCTCTGGAAACACCATATATTTT

j_call: TRBJ2-5
v_call: TRBV4-3
clone_size: -
d_call: TRBD2
cdr3_aa: CASSRLFGEAGGPERETQYF
cdr3_nt: TGCGCCAGCAGCCGGCTCTTTGGGGAGGCGGGGGGGCCGGAGCGAGAGACCCAGTACTTC

j_call: TRBJ1-3
v_call: TRBV5-1
clone_size: -
d_call: TRBD1
cdr3_aa: CASSFGWTGGNSGNTIYF
cdr3_nt: TGCGCCAGCAGCTTCGGTTGGACAGGGGGAAACTCTGGAAACACCATATATTTT

j_call: TRBJ1-5
v_call: TRBV19
clone_size: -
d_call: -
cdr3_aa: CAIGGKGQPQHF
cdr3_nt: TGTGCCATTGGGGGAAAAGGTCAGCCCCAGCATTTT

j_call: TRBJ2-1
v_call: TRBV7-9
clone_size: -
d_call: -
cdr3_aa: CASSRATGNEQFF
cdr3_nt: TGTGCCAGCAGCCGGGCCACCGGGAATGAGCAGTTCTTC

j_call: TRBJ1-5
v_call: TRBV29-1
clone_size: -
d_call: TRBD1
cdr3_aa: CSVAGTGLITSQPQHF
cdr3_nt: TGCAGCGTCGCCGGGACAGGACTCATCACAAGCCAGCCCCAGCATTTT

j_call: TRBJ1-1
v_call: TRBV19
clone_size: -
d_call: -
cdr3_aa: CASTRQEGRTEAFF
cdr3_nt: TGTGCCAGTACCCGACAGGAGGGGAGAACTGAAGCTTTCTTT

j_call: TRBJ2-3
v_call: TRBV5-5
clone_size: few
d_call: -
cdr3_aa: CASSLETDTQYF
cdr3_nt: TGTGCCAGCAGCTTGGAAACAGATACGCAGTATTTT

j_call: TRBJ2-5
v_call: TRBV5-1
clone_size: -
d_call: TRBD1
cdr3_aa: CASSATTGVETQYF
cdr3_nt: TGCGCCAGCAGCGCCACTACAGGGGTAGAGACCCAGTACTTC

j_call: TRBJ2-3
v_call: TRBV5-6
clone_size: once
d_call: TRBD2
cdr3_aa: CASSLISGGSTDTQYF
cdr3_nt: TGTGCCAGCAGCCTCATTAGCGGGGGCAGCACAGATACGCAGTATTTT

j_call: TRBJ2-3
v_call: TRBV4-3
clone_size: -
d_call: -
cdr3_aa: CASSGGTGTDTQYF
cdr3_nt: TGCGCAAGTAGCGGCGGCACGGGTACAGATACGCAGTATTTT

j_call: TRBJ2-2
v_call: TRBV7-9
clone_size: -
d_call: -
cdr3_aa: CASSRAGTRGTGELFF
cdr3_nt: TGTGCCAGCAGCAGGGCTGGGACGAGGGGGACCGGGGAGCTGTTTTTT

j_call: TRBJ1-5
v_call: TRBV2
clone_size: -
d_call: -
cdr3_aa: CASQGSVGGGNQPQHF
cdr3_nt: TGTGCCAGCCAAGGAAGTGTAGGTGGGGGAAATCAGCCCCAGCATTTT

j_call: TRBJ1-5
v_call: TRBV7-2
clone_size: -
d_call: -
cdr3_aa: CASSLAGLPQHF
cdr3_nt: TGTGCCAGCAGCTTAGCAGGGCTACCCCAGCATTTT

j_call: TRBJ1-2
v_call: TRBV15
clone_size: once
d_call: TRBD1
cdr3_aa: CATSRARGTGVPCTF
cdr3_nt: TGTGCCACCAGCAGAGCCCGGGGGACAGGGGTCCCCTGCACCTTC

j_call: TRBJ1-1
v_call: TRBV2
clone_size: -
d_call: -
cdr3_aa: CASSEDGGPMTEAFF
cdr3_nt: TGTGCCAGCAGTGAAGATGGAGGTCCTATGACTGAAGCTTTCTTT

j_call: TRBJ2-5
v_call: TRBV2
clone_size: -
d_call: -
cdr3_aa: CASRVAGLTGETQYF
cdr3_nt: TGTGCCAGCAGGGTAGCCGGTCTAACGGGGGAGACCCAGTACTTC

j_call: TRBJ2-7
v_call: TRBV18
clone_size: -
d_call: -
cdr3_aa: CASSPGDGFTYEQYF
cdr3_nt: TGTGCCAGCTCACCCGGGGACGGATTCACCTACGAGCAGTACTTC

j_call: TRBJ1-4
v_call: TRBV15
clone_size: few
d_call: -
cdr3_aa: CATSRDVQANEKLFF
cdr3_nt: TGTGCCACCAGCAGAGATGTACAGGCCAATGAAAAACTGTTTTTT

j_call: TRBJ1-1
v_call: TRBV29-1
clone_size: -
d_call: -
cdr3_aa: CSVEVQGRSTEAFF
cdr3_nt: TGCAGCGTTGAAGTACAGGGCCGTTCCACTGAAGCTTTCTTT

j_call: TRBJ1-1
v_call: TRBV6-5
clone_size: -
d_call: -
cdr3_aa: CASSPRGNFNTEAFF
cdr3_nt: TGTGCCAGCAGTCCAAGGGGGAACTTTAACACTGAAGCTTTCTTT

j_call: TRBJ1-2
v_call: TRBV7-9
clone_size: -
d_call: TRBD1
cdr3_aa: CASRGQGEGYGYTF
cdr3_nt: TGTGCCAGCCGGGGACAGGGGGAAGGCTATGGCTACACCTTC

j_call: TRBJ1-2
v_call: TRBV19
clone_size: -
d_call: -
cdr3_aa: CASSTLGRHNYGYTF
cdr3_nt: TGTGCCAGTAGTACCCTCGGCAGGCATAACTATGGCTACACCTTC

j_call: TRBJ2-3
v_call: TRBV5-6
clone_size: once
d_call: -
cdr3_aa: CASSSLDREADTQYF
cdr3_nt: TGTGCCAGCAGTTCTCTAGACAGGGAGGCAGATACGCAGTATTTT

j_call: TRBJ2-6
v_call: TRBV19
clone_size: -
d_call: -
cdr3_aa: CASSTPPGAGANVLTF
cdr3_nt: TGTGCCAGTAGTACCCCCCCCGGTGCAGGGGCCAACGTCCTGACTTTC

j_call: TRBJ2-5
v_call: TRBV13
clone_size: -
d_call: -
cdr3_aa: CASSLYDREVQTQYF
cdr3_nt: TGTGCCAGCAGCTTATACGACAGGGAGGTGCAGACCCAGTACTTC

j_call: TRBJ2-5
v_call: TRBV7-2
clone_size: -
d_call: -
cdr3_aa: CASSSRGDSAKTQYF
cdr3_nt: TGTGCCAGCAGTTCGAGGGGGGACAGCGCAAAGACCCAGTACTTC

j_call: TRBJ2-3
v_call: TRBV9
clone_size: -
d_call: TRBD2
cdr3_aa: CASSVASGTRKGNTDTQYF
cdr3_nt: TGTGCCAGCAGCGTAGCTTCTGGGACTAGGAAGGGGAATACAGATACGCAGTATTTT

j_call: TRBJ1-6
v_call: TRBV29-1
clone_size: -
d_call: TRBD1
cdr3_aa: CSVLSGTGPDGGSYNSPLHF
cdr3_nt: TGCAGCGTTTTATCCGGGACAGGGCCAGACGGGGGCTCCTATAATTCACCCCTCCACTTT

j_call: TRBJ2-6
v_call: TRBV15
clone_size: -
d_call: -
cdr3_aa: CATSRGLGVRYSGANVLTF
cdr3_nt: TGTGCCACCAGCAGAGGTTTGGGGGTCAGATACTCTGGGGCCAACGTCCTGACTTTC

j_call: TRBJ1-2
v_call: TRBV6-5
clone_size: -
d_call: TRBD1
cdr3_aa: CASRQGANYGYTF
cdr3_nt: TGTGCCAGCAGGCAGGGGGCTAACTATGGCTACACCTTC

j_call: TRBJ1-2
v_call: TRBV5-1
clone_size: -
d_call: TRBD1
cdr3_aa: CASSQGDAPYGYTF
cdr3_nt: TGCGCCAGCAGCCAGGGGGATGCACCCTATGGCTACACCTTC

j_call: TRBJ1-1
v_call: TRBV2
clone_size: -
d_call: -
cdr3_aa: CASSGGDTEAFF
cdr3_nt: TGTGCCAGCAGTGGTGGAGACACTGAAGCTTTCTTT

j_call: TRBJ1-1
v_call: TRBV9
clone_size: -
d_call: -
cdr3_aa: CASSPSPKQMNTEAFF
cdr3_nt: TGTGCCAGCAGCCCCTCCCCTAAACAGATGAACACTGAAGCTTTCTTT

j_call: TRBJ2-5
v_call: TRBV2
clone_size: -
d_call: -
cdr3_aa: CASRLRGGAYETQYF
cdr3_nt: TGTGCCAGTAGGCTTCGTGGGGGGGCCTACGAGACCCAGTACTTC

j_call: TRBJ1-5
v_call: TRBV27
clone_size: -
d_call: TRBD1
cdr3_aa: CASSPGTGKSNQPQHF
cdr3_nt: TGTGCCAGCAGTCCAGGGACAGGGAAGAGCAATCAGCCCCAGCATTTT

j_call: TRBJ2-5
v_call: TRBV2
clone_size: -
d_call: TRBD2
cdr3_aa: CASNRPGLAAQETQYF
cdr3_nt: TGTGCCAGCAATAGACCGGGACTAGCGGCCCAAGAGACCCAGTACTTC